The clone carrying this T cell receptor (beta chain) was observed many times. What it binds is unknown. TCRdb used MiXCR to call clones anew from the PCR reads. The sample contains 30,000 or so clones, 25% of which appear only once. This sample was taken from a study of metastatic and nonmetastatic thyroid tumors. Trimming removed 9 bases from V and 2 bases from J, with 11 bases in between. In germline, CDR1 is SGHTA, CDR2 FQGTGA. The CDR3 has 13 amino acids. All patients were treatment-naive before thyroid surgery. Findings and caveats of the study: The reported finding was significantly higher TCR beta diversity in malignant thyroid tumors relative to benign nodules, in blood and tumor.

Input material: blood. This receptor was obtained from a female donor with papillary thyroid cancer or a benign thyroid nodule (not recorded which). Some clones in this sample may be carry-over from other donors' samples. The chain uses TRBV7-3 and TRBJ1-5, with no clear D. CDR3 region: CASSFGGNQPQHF. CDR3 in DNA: TGTGCCAGTTCCTTTGGTGGCAATCAGCCCCAGCATTTT.